This TCR beta chain is from a study of cytomegalovirus exposure and HLA in healthy donors. General study findings and limits: Most TCR sequences proved rare, with some public TCRs found in many donors.

The PCR had 60 Vbeta and 13 Jbeta primers. Profiled with immunoSEQ multiplex PCR; TCRdb holds only in-frame clones, not every one. The sample has some 130,000 clones; around four fifths are singletons. For this clone: The antigen is not known.

The germline V gene encodes CDR1 MDHEN and CDR2 SYDVKM. CDR3 length equals 13 residues. V was trimmed by 5 bases and J by 4 bases, leaving 11 bases between them. The origin of this receptor is a man aged 35 to 55 in good health and CMV-seronegative. The sample consisted of PBMCs. This chain joins TRBV28 and TRBJ2-5; perhaps TRBD1 as D (6 bases). CDR3 DNA sequence: TGTGCCAGCAGTACAGGGTTTCGAGAGACCCAGTACTTC. Translation: CASSTGFRETQYF.